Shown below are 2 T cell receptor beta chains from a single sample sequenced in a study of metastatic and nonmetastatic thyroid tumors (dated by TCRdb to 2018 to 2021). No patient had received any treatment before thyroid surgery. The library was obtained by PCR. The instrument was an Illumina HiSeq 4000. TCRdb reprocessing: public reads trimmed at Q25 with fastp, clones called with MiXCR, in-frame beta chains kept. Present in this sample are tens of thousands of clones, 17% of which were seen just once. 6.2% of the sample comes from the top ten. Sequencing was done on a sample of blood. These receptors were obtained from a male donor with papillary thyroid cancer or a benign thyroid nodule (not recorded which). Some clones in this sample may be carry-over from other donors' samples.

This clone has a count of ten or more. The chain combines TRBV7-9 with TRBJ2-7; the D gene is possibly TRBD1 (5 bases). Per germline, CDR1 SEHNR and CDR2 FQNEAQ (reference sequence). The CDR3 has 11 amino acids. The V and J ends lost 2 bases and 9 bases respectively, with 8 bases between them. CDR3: CASSLSQGQYF. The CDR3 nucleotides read TGTGCCAGCAGCTTATCCCAGGGGCAGTACTTC.

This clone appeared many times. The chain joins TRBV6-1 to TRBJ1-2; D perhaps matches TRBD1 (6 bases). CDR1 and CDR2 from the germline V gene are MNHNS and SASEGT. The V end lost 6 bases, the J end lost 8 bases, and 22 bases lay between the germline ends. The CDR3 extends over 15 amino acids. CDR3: CASSLDRQAEGGYTF. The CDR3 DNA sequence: TGTGCCAGCAGCCTCGATCGACAGGCCGAGGGCGGCTACACCTTC.